This note documents a single T cell receptor (beta chain) sequence. The data were taken from a study of neoadjuvant nivolumab and ipilimumab in lung cancer. About the research overall: Patients got nivolumab 3 mg/kg on days 1, 15 and 29; combination added ipilimumab 1 mg/kg day 1.

The repertoire was sequenced with immunoSEQ multiplex PCR; TCRdb's copy has only in-frame clones and lacks some. In the table there are about 38,000 clones, about 91% of which are singletons. V was clipped by 1 base and J by 13 bases; unmatched bases: 4. The germline gives CDR1 SGHAT, CDR2 FQDESV (reference sequence). The length of the CDR3 is 12 residues. This receptor was obtained from an adult with non-small cell lung cancer. Sequenced here: peripheral blood, sampled before neoadjuvant nivolumab, alone or with ipilimumab. The chain joins TRBV11-1 to TRBJ2-1, with 7 nucleotides matching TRBD1. The CDR3, as DNA: TGTGCCAGCAGCTTAGGAAGGGGGCTTCAGTTCTTC. Residues: CASSLGRGLQFF.